This passage covers 27 T cell receptor beta chains from one sample sequenced in a study of early T cells in non-severe SARS-CoV-2 infection. MiXCR, run by TCRdb on the 5' RACE reads, gives a single entry per CDR3 protein. The data hold about 98,000 distinct CDR3 sequences, with over 10% observed a single time. Sequences were obtained from whole blood. The source is an adult who was a healthcare worker with PCR-confirmed SARS-CoV-2 infection or an uninfected control (not recorded which).

This clonotype was recorded at least ten times. The chain is built from TRBV7-8 and TRBJ1-5, with no clear D. V was clipped by 3 bases and J by 5 bases, with 11 bases between them. Germline-derived CDR1 and CDR2 are SGHVS and FQNEAQ. This CDR3 contains 14 residues. The DNA of the CDR3 is TGTGCCAGCAGCTTTTCGGGAAGGTATCAGCCCCAGCATTTT. Translation gives CASSFSGRYQPQHF.

In its sample, this clonotype was seen once. The chain joins TRBV2 to TRBJ1-1; D uncertain. The CDR3 loop spans 13 amino acids. Trimming pared 5 bases from V and 4 bases from J, leaving 11 bases between. Germline-derived CDR1 and CDR2 are SNHLY and FYNNEI. The CDR3 nucleotides read TGTGCCAGCAGTCAATCTGGCGGCACTGAAGCTTTCTTT. This encodes CASSQSGGTEAFF.

This sequence joins TRBV28 and TRBJ2-1; 9 bases fit TRBD2. Looked up from germline, CDR1 is MDHEN and CDR2 is SYDVKM. The V segment lost 6 bases and the J segment 0 bases; nucleotides outside the gene matches: 6. CDR3 length equals 16 residues. Here the CDR3 DNA reads TGTGCCAGCAGCGAGAGTAGCGGGAGCTCCTACAATGAGCAGTTCTTC. Protein product: CASSESSGSSYNEQFF.

The table lists this clonotype with many counts. This chain joins TRBV28 and TRBJ1-1; weak D call: TRBD1 (5 bases). Germline lookup yields CDR1 MDHEN and CDR2 SYDVKM. The CDR3 totals 11 residues. With 2 bases removed from V and 7 bases from J, the gap between germline ends came to 5 bases. The CDR3 DNA reads as TGTGCCAGCAGTTTACAGGGTGAAGCTTTCTTT. Protein product: CASSLQGEAFF.

The V call is TRBV11-2, the J call TRBJ2-5; TRBD2 might be the D (6 bases). Germline V gene data show CDR1 as SGHAT and CDR2 as FQNNGV. Deletions cut 3 bases from V and 2 bases from J, with 22 bases between. This CDR3 contains 18 residues. The CDR3 DNA follows: TGTGCCAGCAGCTTGTATCCGCGGGACTCTTATTCACAAGAGACCCAGTACTTC. Translation gives CASSLYPRDSYSQETQYF.

This clonotype was detected a few times. The V gene is TRBV2, the J gene TRBJ2-7; tentatively, D is TRBD1 or TRBD2 (5 bases each). Looked up from germline, CDR1 is SNHLY and CDR2 is FYNNEI. The CDR3 is made up of 15 amino acids. Trimming stripped 5 bases from V and 5 bases from J, with 19 bases between. CDR3 DNA: TGTGCCAGCAGTTTCCCGGGGACGCCGACGGACGAGCAGTACTTC. Amino acid sequence: CASSFPGTPTDEQYF.

This clonotype was seen a handful of times. The CDR3 region is CASSPAGSSYNEQFF. CDR3 in DNA: TGTGCCAGCAGCCCAGCGGGTAGCTCCTACAATGAGCAGTTCTTC. The chain employs TRBV6-5 and TRBJ2-1; weak D call: TRBD2 (6 bases). The germline gives CDR1 MNHEY, CDR2 SVGAGI. V lost 6 bases, J lost 0 bases, and 12 bases lay in between. The CDR3 runs 15 residues.

This clonotype was counted many times. The chain links TRBV12-3 or TRBV12-4 to TRBJ2-1; the D gene is possibly TRBD2 (5 bases). The CDR3 covers 14 residues. Trimming left V 6 bases short and J 0 bases short, with 9 bases between. Here the CDR3 DNA reads TGTGCCAGCAGCCGGGGAAACTCCTACAATGAGCAGTTCTTC. Its protein is CASSRGNSYNEQFF.

This clonotype has a handful of counts. This chain joins TRBV11-3 and TRBJ2-3; D not resolved. Looked up from germline, CDR1 is SGHNT and CDR2 is YENEEA. V shed 5 bases and J shed 4 bases, with 7 bases lying between them. The CDR3 runs 12 residues. The CDR3 is CASSTDADTQYF. CDR3 nucleotide sequence: TGTGCCAGCAGCACGGACGCAGATACGCAGTATTTT.

This rearrangement joins TRBV20-1 to TRBJ2-7; 8 bases are a match to TRBD2. Germline values: CDR1 DFQATT, CDR2 SNEGSKA (reference sequence). CDR3 length: 12 amino acids. J lost 3 bases, V lost 4 bases, and 2 bases had no gene match. The CDR3 spells CSAIREGYEQYF. CDR3 DNA sequence: TGCAGTGCTATTCGGGAGGGCTACGAGCAGTACTTC.

This clonotype came up many times. This chain connects TRBV2 to TRBJ2-6; TRBD1 might be the D (5 bases). Between the trimmed V and J ends, which lost 4 bases and 4 bases, there was a span of 11 bases. CDR3 length: 15 residues. Germline CDR1 is SNHLY and CDR2 is FYNNEI. CDR3 nucleotide sequence: TGTGCCAGCAGTGCTACAGGTCCCGGGGCCAACGTCCTGACTTTC. As protein: CASSATGPGANVLTF.

This clonotype has at least ten counts. The V call is TRBV9, the J call TRBJ1-1, with D perhaps TRBD1 (6 bases). Germline CDR1 SGDLS, CDR2 YYNGEE. The CDR3 consists of 16 residues. Trimming pared 3 bases from V and 1 base from J, leaving 16 bases between. CDR3 amino acids: CASSAQIQGPNTEAFF. CDR3 coding DNA: TGTGCCAGCAGCGCCCAGATCCAGGGGCCGAACACTGAAGCTTTCTTT.

This clonotype was seen more than once but under ten times. The gene calls are TRBV19 and TRBJ2-1; D remains unclear. Trimming stripped 7 bases from V and 6 bases from J, with 16 bases between. The CDR3 is 14 amino acids. The germline gives CDR1 LNHDA, CDR2 SQIVND (reference sequence). The CDR3 DNA reads as TGTGCCAGTATGGATGTACGTCGAAGCAATGAGCAGTTCTTC. Residues: CASMDVRRSNEQFF.

This clonotype was found many times. The V call is TRBV7-9, the J call TRBJ2-3; D possibly uses TRBD1 or TRBD2 (5 bases each). V dropped 5 bases and J dropped 2 bases, with 11 bases sitting between them. The CDR3 has 14 residues. The germline V gene has CDR1 SEHNR and CDR2 FQNEAQ (reference sequence). The CDR3 nucleotides are TGTGCCAGCAGCGGGGACGCCCTCACAGATACGCAGTATTTT. Encoded protein: CASSGDALTDTQYF.

This chain connects TRBV7-8 to TRBJ2-1, with TRBD2 identical over 11 bases. The germline V gene encodes CDR1 SGHVS and CDR2 FQNEAQ. The CDR3 sequence is 18 residues long. The V segment lost 5 bases and the J segment 5 bases; nucleotides outside the gene matches: 14. The CDR3 DNA reads as TGTGCCAGCAGCCTAAACCCCCGGACTAGCGGGCTAGACAATGAGCAGTTCTTC. This encodes CASSLNPRTSGLDNEQFF.

V and J are TRBV30 and TRBJ2-3; D is unclear. Germline V gene sequence: CDR1 GTSNPN, CDR2 SVGIG (reference sequence). V was pared by 4 bases and J by 5 bases, with 13 bases between. The CDR3 consists of 13 residues. CDR3 coding DNA: TGTGCCTGGAATTTGGGGATCATAGATACGCAGTATTTT. Protein: CAWNLGIIDTQYF.

The chain has TRBV7-9 and TRBJ1-3; D is unclear. Per the germline V gene, CDR1 is SEHNR and CDR2 is FQNEAQ (reference sequence). The V and J ends lost 3 bases and 0 bases respectively, with 9 bases between them. This CDR3 has 15 residues. CDR3 residues: CASSFHASSGNTIYF. The CDR3 DNA reads as TGTGCCAGCAGCTTCCATGCCAGCTCTGGAAACACCATATATTTT.

This clonotype was detected only a few times. The chain couples TRBV14 to TRBJ2-5; possibly TRBD1 for D (5 bases). In germline, CDR1 is SGHDN, CDR2 FVKESK. Deletions cut 4 bases from V and 3 bases from J, with 6 bases between. CDR3 length: 12 residues. CDR3 amino acids: CASSRQKETQYF. Written as DNA, the CDR3 is TGTGCCAGCAGCCGACAGAAAGAGACCCAGTACTTC.

Comments on this clonotype: This may arise from a read error, as a much more abundant clone is one base away. The chain is built from TRBV12-3 or TRBV12-4 and TRBJ2-5; the D gene is possibly TRBD1 (6 bases). The CDR3 runs 13 residues. CDR3 in DNA: TGTGCCAGCAGTCCAGGGGCAGGGGAGACCCAGTGCTTC. Translating gives CASSPGAGETQCF.

This clonotype was seen at least ten times. The V and J genes are TRBV11-2 and TRBJ1-3, with D possibly being TRBD1 (5 bases). The germline V and J ends were trimmed by 0 bases and 6 bases, with 12 bases remaining between them. The CDR3 loop spans 15 amino acids. The V gene's germline CDR1 is SGHAT and CDR2 FQNNGV. The CDR3 is CASSLEWTTENTIYF. CDR3 sequence (DNA): TGTGCCAGCAGCTTAGAGTGGACAACCGAAAACACCATATATTTT.

This clonotype was seen a handful of times. V gene TRBV7-9 combines with J gene TRBJ2-7, with 8 nucleotides matching TRBD1. Germline V CDR1 and CDR2: SEHNR, FQNEAQ (reference sequence). There are 16 residues in the CDR3. The V gene end was trimmed by 5 bases and the J gene end by 3 bases; junction bases not matched to a gene: 12. CDR3 nucleotides: TGTGCCAGCAGCCGCGACAGGGGCGGCCTTTTCTACGAGCAGTACTTC. This translates into CASSRDRGGLFYEQYF.

This clonotype was detected only a few times. This sequence joins TRBV20-1 and TRBJ2-7; 11 nucleotides agree with TRBD1. The CDR3 is made up of 13 amino acids. V gave up 8 bases and J gave up 3 bases; unmatched junction bases: 6. The germline V gene encodes CDR1 DFQATT and CDR2 SNEGSKA (reference sequence). CDR3 region: CSSSGTGGYEQYF. The CDR3 coding sequence is TGCAGTTCCTCCGGGACAGGGGGCTACGAGCAGTACTTC.

This sequence joins TRBV20-1 and TRBJ1-1; D not certain. Germline V gene sequence: CDR1 DFQATT, CDR2 SNEGSKA (reference sequence). The CDR3 covers 12 residues. The V end lost 3 bases, the J end lost 8 bases, and 13 bases lay between the germline ends. The CDR3 DNA is TGCAGTGCTAGTCGCCAGGCGTTAGAAGCTTTCTTT. Its translation is CSASRQALEAFF.

In its sample, this clonotype was seen many times. The chain recombines TRBV7-2 with TRBJ2-5; D gene uncertain. Trimming stripped 1 base from V and 5 bases from J, with 8 bases between. The CDR3 contains 13 residues. Germline-derived CDR1 and CDR2 are SGHTA and FQGNSA. CDR3 residues: CASSLERVETQYF. The CDR3 coding sequence is TGTGCCAGCAGCTTAGAAAGGGTGGAGACCCAGTACTTC.

The chain is built from TRBV28 and TRBJ2-7; D not certain. V was clipped by 6 bases and J by 4 bases, with 10 bases between them. The length of the CDR3 is 12 residues. Germline V gives CDR1 MDHEN, CDR2 SYDVKM. CDR3 DNA sequence: TGTGCCAGCAGACCGAGGACGTACGAGCAGTACTTC. This gives the protein CASRPRTYEQYF.

The V gene is TRBV12-3 or TRBV12-4, the J gene TRBJ2-4; 11 bases are shared with TRBD1. The CDR3 is made up of 15 amino acids. The trim removed 4 bases at V and 6 bases at J, leaving 5 bases unmatched. DNA of the CDR3: TGTGCCAGCAGTTGGACAGGGGGCAAGGGAAACATTCAGTACTTC. Its protein is CASSWTGGKGNIQYF.

This clonotype was found many times. The gene calls are TRBV12-3 or TRBV12-4 and TRBJ1-3, with 7 bases aligning to TRBD1. CDR3 length: 14 residues. V shed 4 bases and J 5 bases; nucleotides not matched to a gene: 5. The CDR3 DNA reads TGTGCCAGCAGTTCACAGGGGATACGAAACACCATATATTTT. Amino acids: CASSSQGIRNTIYF.